This T cell receptor (beta chain) was captured in a study of blood T cell repertoires in COVID-19. Study in general: The United States, Italy and Spain supplied acute and convalescent COVID-19 samples. The analysed material was cDNA or gDNA that came from T cells, B-cell-depleted T cells, or PBMCs.

Individuals drawn from about two dozen US areas were roughly 18 to 89 years old. This CDR3 contains 14 residues. Germline V lookup: CDR1 LGHDT, CDR2 YNNKEL (reference sequence). The V end lost 3 bases, the J end lost 8 bases, and 16 bases lay between the germline ends. Authors' processing steps: It was from reference gene primer amplification that nucleated cell counts were estimated. Clones were sequenced by immunoSEQ multiplex PCR, and TCRdb holds only the in-frame ones, with some missing. The D gene and trimming were derived from the DNA, and the V and J assignments and clone size from that table. The sample records under 300,000 clones, just under 90% being singletons.

Sequencing input: PBMCs or T cells enriched from blood (not recorded which). The origin of this receptor is a woman aged 55-69 years who had recovered from COVID-19. The V and J genes are TRBV3-1 (or the pseudogene TRBV3-2) and TRBJ1-2; tentatively, D is TRBD1 (5 bases). The CDR3 is CASSQGTRQGGYTF. The CDR3 coding sequence is TGTGCCAGCAGCCAGGGGACTCGGCAGGGAGGCTACACCTTC.